The 26 T cell receptor beta chains given below trace back to one sample, sequenced in a study of control samples from healthy donors and cancer patients. Some clones are missing from TCRdb's copy, which holds only in-frame ones; the method was immunoSEQ multiplex PCR. This sample has approximately 140,000 clones; roughly 93% occur once, and the top ten carry roughly 5.5%. The sequenced sample consisted of blood. Receptor source: a man aged 18 to 29 in good health.

The chain uses TRBV7-3 and TRBJ2-2; 8 positions agree with TRBD2. The CDR3 extends over 16 amino acids. From germline, CDR1 is SGHTA and CDR2 FQGTGA. V shed 2 bases and J 10 bases; nucleotides not matched to a gene: 12. CDR3 nucleotides: TGTGCCAGCAGCTTAGCGGGCCCGGGGGGGCTGGAGGAGCTGTTTTTT. Its protein is CASSLAGPGGLEELFF.

The chain has TRBV24-1 and TRBJ1-2; weak D call: TRBD1 (5 bases). Germline V gives CDR1 KGHDR, CDR2 SFDVKD. Trimming removed 8 bases at V and 4 bases at J, with 10 bases between. The CDR3 spans 12 residues. The chain's CDR3 is CATNGGGYGYTF. In DNA form, the CDR3 reads TGTGCCACCAACGGGGGTGGCTATGGCTACACCTTC.

This clone was recorded only once. The chain has TRBV7-9 and TRBJ1-2; maybe TRBD1 (5 bases). The CDR3 extends over 16 amino acids. V lost 0 bases and J lost 2, with 13 bases in between. CDR1 is SEHNR and CDR2 is FQNEAQ in the germline V gene (reference sequence). The CDR3 here is CASSLAPRRGNYGYTF. CDR3 coding DNA: TGTGCCAGCAGCTTAGCGCCTAGGAGGGGAAACTATGGCTACACCTTC.

The chain employs TRBV27 and TRBJ2-1; TRBD2 might be the D (6 bases). The CDR3 sequence is 16 residues long. CDR1 is MNHEY, CDR2 SMNVEV, per germline (reference sequence). The V end lost 3 bases, the J end lost 0 bases, and 12 bases lay between the germline ends. This CDR3 is CASSFIGRISYNEQFF. The CDR3, as DNA: TGTGCCAGCAGTTTTATTGGGAGGATCTCCTACAATGAGCAGTTCTTC.

Written as DNA, the CDR3 is TGTGCCAGCAGTCGCTCCCCACAGGCTGACCGTGGCTACACCTTC. Its protein product is CASSRSPQADRGYTF. The rearrangement links TRBV6-5 to TRBJ1-2; D may be TRBD1 (5 bases). The germline V and J ends were trimmed by 5 bases and 7 bases, with 20 bases remaining between them. Germline CDR1 MNHEY, CDR2 SVGAGI. This CDR3 comprises 15 residues.

The chain has TRBV18 and TRBJ2-1; D perhaps matches TRBD2 (5 bases). Germline loops: CDR1 KGHSH, CDR2 LQKENI. The ends were cut back, 3 bases at V and 5 bases at J, with 20 bases in the middle. The CDR3 contains 17 residues. The CDR3 nucleotides read TGTGCCAGCTCACCGCCTGAGGGTTTCTTAAGGGACAATGAGCAGTTCTTC. It specifies CASSPPEGFLRDNEQFF. Supplemented by reference TRBV18 and TRBJ2-1, the full variable domain reads NAGVMQNPRHLVRRRGQEARLRCSPMKGHSHVYWYRQLPEEGLKFMVYLQKENIIDESGMPKERFSAEFPKEGPSILRIQQVVRGDSAAYFCASSPPEGFLRDNEQFFGPGTRLTVL.

The chain uses TRBV30 and TRBJ2-7, with D uncertain. In germline, CDR1 is GTSNPN, CDR2 SVGIG (reference sequence). Trimming removed 5 bases at V and 6 bases at J, with 11 bases between. The CDR3 contains 11 residues. The CDR3: CAWAAQAEQYF. The CDR3 nucleotides are TGTGCCTGGGCAGCCCAGGCCGAGCAGTACTTC.

The chain carries TRBV19 and TRBJ1-2; D possibly corresponds to TRBD1 (5 bases). Germline V gene sequence: CDR1 LNHDA, CDR2 SQIVND (reference sequence). The CDR3 is 15 amino acids. The V and J ends lost 1 base and 0 bases respectively, with 9 bases between them. The CDR3 is CASSIGDPANYGYTF. CDR3 in DNA: TGTGCCAGTAGTATAGGGGACCCTGCTAACTATGGCTACACCTTC.

V is TRBV30 and J is TRBJ2-2; weak D call: TRBD1 (5 bases). Germline loops: CDR1 GTSNPN, CDR2 SVGIG (reference sequence). Trimming cost V 8 bases and J 1 base, with 5 bases left between them. The CDR3 spans 11 residues. Here the CDR3 reads CAQGNTGELFF. CDR3 sequence (DNA): TGTGCCCAGGGGAACACCGGGGAGCTGTTTTTT.

V is TRBV6-5 and J is TRBJ2-5; D is ambiguous. V lost 0 bases to trimming and J lost 1 base, with 9 bases between them. Germline lookup yields CDR1 MNHEY and CDR2 SVGAGI. The CDR3 totals 15 residues. The DNA of the CDR3 is TGTGCCAGCAGTTACTCGATAGGAGTCCAAGAGACCCAGTACTTC. Protein product: CASSYSIGVQETQYF.

V and J are TRBV3-1 (or the pseudogene TRBV3-2) and TRBJ2-5; weak D call: TRBD2 (7 bases). This CDR3 region has 15 residues. Germline V gives CDR1 LGHDT, CDR2 YNNKEL (reference sequence). Trimming took off 2 bases at V and 5 bases at J, with 15 bases between the two ends. In DNA, the CDR3 is TGTGCCAGCAGCCAACAACCGGGGGGCGGGGAGACCCAGTACTTC. Its protein is CASSQQPGGGETQYF.

V usage is TRBV15 and J usage is TRBJ1-5; 7 positions match TRBD1. Per germline, CDR1 LNHNV and CDR2 YYDKDF (reference sequence). After removal of 4 bases from V and 6 bases from J, the junction contained 9 bases not matched to a gene. The CDR3 is 15 residues long. The DNA of the CDR3 is TGTGCCACCAGCACGTCAAGGGGGCAACGTCAGCCCCAGCATTTT. Translation gives CATSTSRGQRQPQHF. Combining the CDR3 with reference TRBV15 and TRBJ1-5 gives the whole variable domain DAMVIQNPRYQVTQFGKPVTLSCSQTLNHNVMYWYQQKSSQAPKLLFHYYDKDFNNEADTPDNFQSRRPNTSFCFLDIRSPGLGDTAMYLCATSTSRGQRQPQHFGDGTRLSIL.

This clone was seen once. This rearrangement joins TRBV18 to TRBJ2-3, with a possible D match to TRBD1 (6 bases). Looked up from germline, CDR1 is KGHSH and CDR2 is LQKENI. Trimming cost V 3 bases and J 1 base, with 20 bases left between them. The CDR3 sequence is 18 residues long. CDR3 sequence: CASSPSQGHQLGTDTQYF. As DNA, the CDR3 is TGTGCCAGCTCACCCTCTCAGGGACACCAACTTGGCACAGATACGCAGTATTTT.

The chain has TRBV11-2 and TRBJ1-1; D not certain. The CDR3 has 12 residues. Trimming pared 2 bases from V and 6 bases from J, leaving 7 bases between. Germline lookup yields CDR1 SGHAT and CDR2 FQNNGV. The CDR3 sequence is CASSLRSPEAFF. As DNA, the CDR3 is TGTGCCAGCAGCTTACGGTCCCCTGAAGCTTTCTTT.

Of note for this clone: One end of the junction does not line up with germline, which may come from a read error. V usage is TRBV20-1 and J usage is TRBJ2-1; no reliable D call. Germline CDR1 and CDR2: DFQATT and SNEGSKA (reference sequence). The CDR3 is 10 amino acids. The CDR3 region is CSASCNEQFF. The CDR3 region has the DNA TGCAGTGCCTCCTGCAATGAGCAGTTCTTC.

This rearrangement joins TRBV11-1 to TRBJ2-5, with 8 nucleotides matching TRBD1. Germline CDR1 and CDR2: SGHAT and FQDESV (reference sequence). The ends lost 4 bases at V and 0 bases at J; junction bases unmatched: 4. The CDR3 length is 15 residues. The CDR3 DNA reads TGTGCCAGCAGCTACGGACAGGGAAACCAAGAGACCCAGTACTTC. This encodes CASSYGQGNQETQYF.

The chain has TRBV6-6 and TRBJ2-7, with a tentative D call TRBD1 (6 bases). V was cut by 7 bases and J by 3 bases, with 13 bases left in between. The length of the CDR3 is 13 residues. From germline, CDR1 is MNHNY and CDR2 SVGAGI (reference sequence). The CDR3 loop is CASTFDRIYEQYF. Written as DNA, the CDR3 is TGTGCCAGCACCTTCGACAGGATCTACGAGCAGTACTTC.

CDR3 coding DNA: TGTGCCAGCAGCTTAGTAGTATGGGGGCGGGACACTGAAGCTTTCTTT. Its translation is CASSLVVWGRDTEAFF. The genes are TRBV11-2 and TRBJ1-1; weak D call: TRBD1 (6 bases). The V and J ends lost 1 base and 3 bases respectively, with 15 bases between them. There are 16 residues in the CDR3. The germline CDR1 and CDR2 sequences are SGHAT and FQNNGV. Full variable domain (remainder filled in from reference TRBV11-2 and TRBJ1-1): EAGVAQSPRYKIIEKRQSVAFWCNPISGHATLYWYQQILGQGPKLLIQFQNNGVVDDSQLPKDRFSAERLKGVDSTLKIQPAKLEDSAVYLCASSLVVWGRDTEAFFGQGTRLTVV.

The chain has TRBV7-2 and TRBJ2-7, with a possible D match to TRBD2 (6 bases). Germline CDR1 SGHTA, CDR2 FQGNSA. V was pared by 5 bases and J by 3 bases, with 20 bases between. The CDR3 spans 16 residues. CDR3 nucleotide sequence: TGTGCCAGCAGCCACCTGGGGTCGGGGGAATACTACGAGCAGTACTTC. Its translation: CASSHLGSGEYYEQYF.

The chain combines TRBV7-9 with TRBJ2-2; 7 nucleotides line up with TRBD2. Per germline, CDR1 SEHNR and CDR2 FQNEAQ (reference sequence). The CDR3 is 14 residues long. The trim removed 8 bases at V and 4 bases at J, leaving 7 bases unmatched. DNA for the CDR3: TGTGCCAGCTGGGAGGGCCTTTCCACCGGGGAGCTGTTTTTT. Amino acids: CASWEGLSTGELFF.

CDR3 DNA: TGCGCCAGCAGCCAGACAGGGAGGGATCAGCCCCAGCATTTT. Translated, it gives CASSQTGRDQPQHF. The rearrangement joins TRBV10-2 to TRBJ1-5, with TRBD1 identical over 7 bases. CDR3 length equals 14 residues. V shed 6 bases, J shed 5 bases, and the junction held 7 bases outside the gene matches. Germline V gene data show CDR1 as WSHSY and CDR2 as SAAADI.

The chain links TRBV12-3 or TRBV12-4 to TRBJ1-1; D is unresolved. The germline V and J ends were trimmed by 3 bases and 1 base, with 6 bases remaining between them. CDR3 size: 13 residues. The CDR3 DNA follows: TGTGCCAGCAGTTTCGCAGGGAACACTGAAGCTTTCTTT. Translation gives CASSFAGNTEAFF.

The rearrangement links TRBV28 to TRBJ2-7; no reliable D call. The CDR3 has 13 amino acids. CDR1 is MDHEN and CDR2 is SYDVKM in the germline V gene. The ends were cut back, 8 bases at V and 6 bases at J, with 17 bases in the middle. In DNA, the CDR3 is TGTGCCAGCGGCGTCCGCGCCAGCTTCGAGCAGTACTTC. Protein: CASGVRASFEQYF. Complete variable domain (other parts from reference TRBV28 and TRBJ2-7): DVKVTQSSRYLVKRTGEKVFLECVQDMDHENMFWYRQDPGLGLRLIYFSYDVKMKEKGDIPEGYSVSREKKERFSLILESASTNQTSMYLCASGVRASFEQYFGPGTRLTVT.

This chain uses TRBV7-9 with TRBJ2-1; possibly TRBD1 or TRBD2 for D (5 bases each). Trimming shortened V by 10 bases and J by 8 bases, and 27 bases separated the two germline ends. This CDR3 has 16 amino acids. Germline CDR1 SEHNR, CDR2 FQNEAQ (reference sequence). The CDR3 DNA reads as TGTGCCACTAACCAGGTGGGGGACGTCCTATGGGATGAGCAGTTCTTC. This encodes CATNQVGDVLWDEQFF. The variable domain in full, with the rest retrieved from reference TRBV7-9 and TRBJ2-1, is DTGVSQNPRHKITKRGQNVTFRCDPISEHNRLYWYRQTLGQGPEFLTYFQNEAQLEKSRLLSDRFSAERPKGSFSTLEIQRTEQGDSAMYLCATNQVGDVLWDEQFFGPGTRLTVL.

This sequence joins TRBV5-1 and TRBJ2-7; 9 bases match TRBD1. V shed 3 bases, J shed 3 bases, and the junction held 10 bases outside the gene matches. CDR1 SGHRS and CDR2 YFSETQ come from the germline V gene. This CDR3 has 16 residues. This chain's CDR3 is CASSSAGDRVYYEQYF. CDR3 in DNA: TGCGCCAGCAGCTCGGCTGGGGACAGGGTGTACTACGAGCAGTACTTC.

The CDR3 here is CASSLAPYPPVETQYF. CDR3 coding DNA: TGTGCCAGCAGCTTAGCGCCGTACCCGCCAGTGGAGACCCAGTACTTC. V gene TRBV7-8 combines with J gene TRBJ2-5; the D is unclear. Trimming left V 0 bases short and J 5 bases short, with 16 bases between. CDR1 SGHVS and CDR2 FQNEAQ come from the germline V gene. This CDR3 has 16 residues.